This entry lists 10 T cell receptor beta chains sequenced from one sample in a study of blood T cells in healthy people across ages. The authors ran a second PCR of 7 to 11 cycles using a sample-barcoded 5' primer and a J-beta primer mix. One entry per CDR3 protein, called by TCRdb with MiXCR from the 5' RACE reads. The table shows just over 1 million distinct CDR3 sequences, with more than 40% occurring only once. The sequencing input was blood. Source of these receptors: an older woman in good health.

About this clonotype: As the CDR3 is not closed by the conserved phenylalanine or tryptophan, this likely results from a read error. This chain links TRBV5-1 with TRBJ2-5; 8 positions match TRBD2. The J segment lost 5 bases and the V segment lost 2 bases, leaving 8 bases of the junction unmatched. Germline V gene data show CDR1 as SGHRS and CDR2 as YFSETQ. The CDR3 extends over 15 amino acids. This CDR3 reads CASSFSGGPKETQYL. The CDR3 DNA follows: TGCGCCAGCAGCTTTTCGGGAGGGCCCAAGGAGACCCAGTACTTA.

This clonotype was counted a few times. The chain couples TRBV25-1 to TRBJ2-1; TRBD1 is a possible D gene (6 bases). The CDR3 runs to 13 residues. V gave up 4 bases and J gave up 8 bases, with 12 bases separating them. CDR1 is MGHDK, CDR2 SYGVNS, per germline. CDR3: CASSVPGVDEQFF. The CDR3 coding sequence is TGTGCCAGCAGTGTCCCAGGGGTCGATGAGCAGTTCTTC. Full variable domain (outside the CDR3, taken from reference TRBV25-1 and TRBJ2-1): EADIYQTPRYLVIGTGKKITLECSQTMGHDKMYWYQQDPGMELHLIHYSYGVNSTEKGDLSSESTVSRIRTEHFPLTLESARPSHTSQYLCASSVPGVDEQFFGPGTRLTVL.

This clonotype came up a few times. The V call is TRBV5-1, the J call TRBJ2-5; TRBD1 or TRBD2 may be the D gene (5 bases each). V shed 4 bases and J shed 2 bases, with 18 bases lying between them. Germline CDR1 SGHRS, CDR2 YFSETQ. The CDR3 loop spans 16 amino acids. The CDR3 DNA reads as TGCGCCAGCAGCCCACAAGGTTCGGGGCGACAAGAGACCCAGTACTTC. It codes for CASSPQGSGRQETQYF.

The chain uses TRBV7-9 and TRBJ2-3; 11 bases align to TRBD2. CDR1 and CDR2 from the germline V gene are SEHNR and FQNEAQ (reference sequence). V lost 5 bases to trimming and J lost 4 bases; unmatched junction nucleotides: 2. CDR3 length: 14 amino acids. DNA of the CDR3: TGTGCCAGCAGCACTAGCGGGAGCTCAGATACGCAGTATTTT. This codes for CASSTSGSSDTQYF. The full variable domain, completed using reference TRBV7-9 and TRBJ2-3, is DTGVSQNPRHKITKRGQNVTFRCDPISEHNRLYWYRQTLGQGPEFLTYFQNEAQLEKSRLLSDRFSAERPKGSFSTLEIQRTEQGDSAMYLCASSTSGSSDTQYFGPGTRLTVL.

This clonotype was seen a handful of times. The chain is built from TRBV6-6 and TRBJ2-7; D call uncertain. Germline V CDR1 and CDR2: MNHNY, SVGAGI (reference sequence). V was trimmed by 5 bases and J by 7 bases, leaving 15 bases between them. The CDR3 is 13 amino acids. In DNA form, the CDR3 reads TGTGCCAGCAGTGGTGGACCATTTCGGGAGCAGTACTTC. It yields the protein CASSGGPFREQYF.

This clonotype occurred many times. The genes are TRBV28 and TRBJ2-5; D is uncertain. Germline loops: CDR1 MDHEN, CDR2 SYDVKM. Trimming removed 3 bases from V and 1 base from J, with 12 bases in between. The CDR3 is 15 amino acids. This CDR3 reads CASSLDPPSQETQYF. In DNA, the CDR3 is TGTGCCAGCAGTTTGGACCCCCCTAGCCAAGAGACCCAGTACTTC.

This clonotype was recorded at least ten times. Here the CDR3 reads CAISESRMNTEAFF. The CDR3, as DNA: TGTGCCATCAGTGAGTCGAGGATGAACACTGAAGCTTTCTTT. The chain is built from TRBV10-3 and TRBJ1-1; no clear D. This CDR3 is 14 amino acids long. The V end was cut by 0 bases, the J end by 0 bases, with 5 bases between. Germline CDR1 reads ENHRY; CDR2 reads SYGVKD.

The chain recombines TRBV7-2 with TRBJ2-4; D gene ambiguous. The DNA end lines up better with TRBJ2-7; the J call may be wrong. The CDR3 is 14 amino acids. Germline values: CDR1 SGHTA, CDR2 FQGNSA. As DNA, the CDR3 is TGTGCCAGCAGCTTATTTGGAAACACCTACGAGCAGTACTTC. The encoded protein is CASSLFGNTYEQYF.

This clonotype was found a few times. This sequence joins TRBV10-1 and TRBJ2-1, with D possibly being TRBD1 (5 bases). CDR3 length equals 13 residues. CDR1 WNHNN and CDR2 SYGVQD come from the germline V gene (reference sequence). The V and J ends lost 6 bases and 5 bases respectively, with 11 bases between them. The CDR3 spells CASRDTGDNEQFF. CDR3 nucleotide sequence: TGCGCCAGCAGGGATACAGGAGACAATGAGCAGTTCTTC.

This clonotype has only a few counts. This chain joins TRBV6-1 and TRBJ2-5; D could derive from TRBD1 or TRBD2 (5 bases each). Trimming pared 7 bases from V and 13 bases from J, leaving 19 bases between. In germline, CDR1 is MNHNS, CDR2 SASEGT. The CDR3 runs to 12 residues. The chain's CDR3 is CASTWTGPQRYF. CDR3 in DNA: TGTGCCAGCACTTGGACGGGGCCTCAAAGGTACTTC.